Included here is one T cell receptor beta chain sequence, with context. Germline loops: CDR1 MNHNS, CDR2 SASEGT. This CDR3 is 14 amino acids long. Trimming stripped 3 bases from V and 5 bases from J, with 10 bases between. Profiling relied on immunoSEQ multiplex PCR, and the TCRdb table lists in-frame clones only, not all of them. The data contain roughly 150,000 clones, 80% to 85% of them singletons. This specimen comes from a study of blood T cell repertoires in COVID-19. The genes are TRBV6-1 and TRBJ1-4; TRBD1 might be the D (5 bases). The clonotype was recovered from a man between 65 and 85 years old who had been exposed to COVID-19. The sequenced sample was PBMCs or T cells enriched from blood (not recorded which). The CDR3 loop reads CASSELAGNEKLFF. The DNA of the CDR3 is TGTGCCAGCAGTGAGTTGGCAGGGAATGAAAAACTGTTTTTT.